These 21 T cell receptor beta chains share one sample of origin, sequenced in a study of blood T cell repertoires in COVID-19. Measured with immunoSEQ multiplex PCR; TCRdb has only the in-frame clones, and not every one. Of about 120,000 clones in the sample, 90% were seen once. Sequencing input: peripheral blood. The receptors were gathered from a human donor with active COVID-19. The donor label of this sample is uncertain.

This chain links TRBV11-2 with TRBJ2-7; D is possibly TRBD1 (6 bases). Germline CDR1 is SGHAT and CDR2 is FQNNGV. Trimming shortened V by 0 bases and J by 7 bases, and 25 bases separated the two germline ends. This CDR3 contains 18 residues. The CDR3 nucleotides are TGTGCCAGCAGCTTAGATGCCTTCGACAGGAAATTCCTTAGGGAGCAGTACTTC. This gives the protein CASSLDAFDRKFLREQYF.

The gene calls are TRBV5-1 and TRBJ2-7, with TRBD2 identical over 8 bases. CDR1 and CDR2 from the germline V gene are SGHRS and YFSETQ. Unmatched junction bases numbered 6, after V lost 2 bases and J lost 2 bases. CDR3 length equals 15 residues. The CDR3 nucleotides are TGCGCCAGCAGCTTTCACACTAGCGGAACCTACGAGCAGTACTTC. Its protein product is CASSFHTSGTYEQYF.

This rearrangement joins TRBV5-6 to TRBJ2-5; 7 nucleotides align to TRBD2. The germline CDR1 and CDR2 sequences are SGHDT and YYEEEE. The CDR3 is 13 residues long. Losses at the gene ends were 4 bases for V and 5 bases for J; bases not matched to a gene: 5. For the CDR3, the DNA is TGTGCCAGCAGCCAAGCGGGGTCTGAGACCCAGTACTTC. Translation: CASSQAGSETQYF. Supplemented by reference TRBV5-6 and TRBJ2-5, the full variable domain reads DAGVTQSPTHLIKTRGQQVTLRCSPKSGHDTVSWYQQALGQGPQFIFQYYEEEERQRGNFPDRFSGHQFPNYSSELNVNALLLGDSALYLCASSQAGSETQYFGPGTRLLVL.

CDR3 sequence (DNA): TGTGCCAGCAGCTTAGATCCCACAGGGGACTATGGCTACACCTTC. Translating gives CASSLDPTGDYGYTF. The V gene is TRBV7-6, the J gene TRBJ1-2, with TRBD1 identical over 7 bases. Germline V gene lookup returns CDR1 SGHVS and CDR2 FNYEAQ. V was clipped by 1 base and J by 3 bases; unmatched bases: 5. The length of the CDR3 is 15 residues. Full variable domain (rest looked up from reference TRBV7-6 and TRBJ1-2): GAGVSQSPRYKVTKRGQDVALRCDPISGHVSLYWYRQALGQGPEFLTYFNYEAQQDKSGLPNDRFSAERPEGSISTLTIQRTEQRDSAMYRCASSLDPTGDYGYTFGSGTRLTVV.

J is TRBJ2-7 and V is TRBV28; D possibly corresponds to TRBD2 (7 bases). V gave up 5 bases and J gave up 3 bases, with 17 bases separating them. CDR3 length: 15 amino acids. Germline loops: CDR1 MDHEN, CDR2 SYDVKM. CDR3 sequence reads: CASSPLGGGVYEQYF. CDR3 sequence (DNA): TGTGCCAGCAGTCCCCTGGGGGGGGGCGTCTACGAGCAGTACTTC.

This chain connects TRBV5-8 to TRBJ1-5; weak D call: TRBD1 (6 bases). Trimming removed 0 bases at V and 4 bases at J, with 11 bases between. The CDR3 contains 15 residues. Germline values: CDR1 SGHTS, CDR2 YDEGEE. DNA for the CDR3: TGTGCCAGCAGCTTGGGCAGGGGAAGGAATCAGCCCCAGCATTTT. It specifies CASSLGRGRNQPQHF.

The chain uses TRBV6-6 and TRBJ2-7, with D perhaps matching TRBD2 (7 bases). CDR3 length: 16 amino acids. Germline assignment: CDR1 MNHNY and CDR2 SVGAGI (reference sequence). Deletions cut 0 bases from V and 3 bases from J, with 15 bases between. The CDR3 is CASSYSNGGLYYEQYF. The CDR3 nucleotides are TGTGCCAGCAGTTACTCGAACGGGGGGCTTTACTACGAGCAGTACTTC.

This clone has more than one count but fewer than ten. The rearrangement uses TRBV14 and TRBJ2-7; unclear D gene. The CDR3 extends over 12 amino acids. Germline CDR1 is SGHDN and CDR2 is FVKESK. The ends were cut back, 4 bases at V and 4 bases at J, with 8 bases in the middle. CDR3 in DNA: TGTGCCAGCAGCCTCTCCGGGTACGAGCAGTACTTC. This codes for CASSLSGYEQYF.

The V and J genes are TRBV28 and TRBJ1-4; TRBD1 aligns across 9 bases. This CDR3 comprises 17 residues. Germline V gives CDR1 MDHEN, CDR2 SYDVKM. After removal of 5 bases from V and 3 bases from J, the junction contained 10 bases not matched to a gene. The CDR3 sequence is CASSPRQGVAANEKLFF. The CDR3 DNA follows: TGTGCCAGCAGTCCTAGACAGGGGGTGGCGGCTAATGAAAAACTGTTTTTT.

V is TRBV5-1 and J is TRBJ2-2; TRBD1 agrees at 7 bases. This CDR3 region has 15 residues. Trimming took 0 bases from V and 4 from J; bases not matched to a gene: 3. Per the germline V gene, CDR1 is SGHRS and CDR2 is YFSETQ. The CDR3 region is CASSLEQGITGELFF. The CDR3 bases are TGCGCCAGCAGCTTGGAACAGGGGATCACCGGGGAGCTGTTTTTT.

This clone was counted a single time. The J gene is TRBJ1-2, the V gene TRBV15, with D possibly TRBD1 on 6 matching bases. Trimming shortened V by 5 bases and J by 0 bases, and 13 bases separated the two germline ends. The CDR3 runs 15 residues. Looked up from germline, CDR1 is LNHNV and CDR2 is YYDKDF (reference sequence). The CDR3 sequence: CATSVTGSANYGYTF. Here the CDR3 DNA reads TGTGCCACCAGCGTAACAGGGAGCGCTAACTATGGCTACACCTTC.

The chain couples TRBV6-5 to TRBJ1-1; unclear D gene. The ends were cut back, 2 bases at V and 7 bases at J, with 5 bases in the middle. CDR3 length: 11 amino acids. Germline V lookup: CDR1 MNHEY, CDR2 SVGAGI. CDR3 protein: CASSYGHEAFF. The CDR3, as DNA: TGTGCCAGCAGTTACGGGCATGAAGCTTTCTTT.

The CDR3 region has the DNA TGTGCCAGTAGTCCCACGGACAGGGACGAGCAGTACTTC. Protein product: CASSPTDRDEQYF. This sequence joins TRBV19 and TRBJ2-7, with 8 bases identical to TRBD1. The junction had 5 bases not matched to a gene; V was cut back by 5 bases and J by 5 bases. This CDR3 contains 13 residues. CDR1 and CDR2 (germline): LNHDA, SQIVND (reference sequence).

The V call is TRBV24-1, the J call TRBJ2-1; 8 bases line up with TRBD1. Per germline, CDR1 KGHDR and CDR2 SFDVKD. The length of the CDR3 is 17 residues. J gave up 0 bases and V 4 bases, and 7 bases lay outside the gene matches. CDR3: CATSESRTGNSYNEQFF. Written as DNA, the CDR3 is TGTGCCACCAGTGAATCAAGGACAGGGAACTCCTACAATGAGCAGTTCTTC.

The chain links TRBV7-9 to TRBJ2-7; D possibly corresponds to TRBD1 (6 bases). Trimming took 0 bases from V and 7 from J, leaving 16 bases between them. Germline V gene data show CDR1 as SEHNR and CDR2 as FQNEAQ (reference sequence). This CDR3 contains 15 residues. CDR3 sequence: CASSLAATGSVEQYF. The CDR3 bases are TGTGCCAGCAGCTTAGCGGCTACAGGGAGTGTGGAGCAGTACTTC.

The CDR3 sequence: CASSIQGAQVSGELFF. The CDR3 coding sequence is TGCGCCAGCAGCATCCAGGGGGCGCAGGTCTCCGGGGAGCTGTTTTTT. The chain joins TRBV5-1 to TRBJ2-2; TRBD1 aligns across 8 bases. This CDR3 is 16 amino acids long. Germline CDR1 and CDR2: SGHRS and YFSETQ. After removal of 4 bases from V and 6 bases from J, the junction contained 11 bases not matched to a gene. Complete variable domain (other parts from reference TRBV5-1 and TRBJ2-2): KAGVTQTPRYLIKTRGQQVTLSCSPISGHRSVSWYQQTPGQGLQFLFEYFSETQRNKGNFPGRFSGRQFSNSRSEMNVSTLELGDSALYLCASSIQGAQVSGELFFGEGSRLTVL.

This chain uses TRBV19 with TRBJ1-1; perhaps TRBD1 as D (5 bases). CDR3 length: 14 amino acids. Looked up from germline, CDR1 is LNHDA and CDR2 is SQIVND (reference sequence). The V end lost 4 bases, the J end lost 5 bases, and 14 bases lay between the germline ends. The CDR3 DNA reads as TGTGCCAGTAGTACAGGGTTTCTGGTGACTGAAGCTTTCTTT. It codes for CASSTGFLVTEAFF.

CDR3 protein: CATSEMGTGKYNEQFF. CDR3 nucleotides: TGTGCCACCAGTGAGATGGGGACAGGGAAATACAATGAGCAGTTCTTC. The chain combines TRBV24-1 with TRBJ2-1, with 9 nucleotides matching TRBD1. Trimming at V came to 4 bases and at J to 4 bases, leaving 7 bases not matched to a gene. CDR1 KGHDR and CDR2 SFDVKD come from the germline V gene. The CDR3 contains 16 residues.

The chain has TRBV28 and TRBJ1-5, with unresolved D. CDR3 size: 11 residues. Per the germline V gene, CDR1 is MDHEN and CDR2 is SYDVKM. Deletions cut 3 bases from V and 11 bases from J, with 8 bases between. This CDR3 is CASSLRLSQHF. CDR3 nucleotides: TGTGCCAGCAGTTTGCGGCTGTCCCAGCATTTT.

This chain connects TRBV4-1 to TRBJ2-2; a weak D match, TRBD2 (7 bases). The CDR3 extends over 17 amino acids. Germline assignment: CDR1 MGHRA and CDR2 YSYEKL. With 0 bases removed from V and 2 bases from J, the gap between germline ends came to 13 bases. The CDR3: CASSQDPAGANTGELFF. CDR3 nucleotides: TGCGCCAGCAGCCAAGACCCTGCGGGGGCCAACACCGGGGAGCTGTTTTTT.

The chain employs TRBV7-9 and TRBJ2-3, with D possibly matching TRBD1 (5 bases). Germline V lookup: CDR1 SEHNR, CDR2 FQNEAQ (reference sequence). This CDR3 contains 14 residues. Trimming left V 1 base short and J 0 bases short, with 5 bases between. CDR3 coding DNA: TGTGCCAGCAGCTTAGGACAGAGCACAGATACGCAGTATTTT. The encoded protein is CASSLGQSTDTQYF.